Described below is a single T cell receptor beta chain sequence and its context. Its antigen is still unknown. The same CDR3 can be traced to other DNA sequences in this sample. TCRdb's table, derived via immunoSEQ multiplex PCR, lists solely in-frame clones and lacks some. The profile shows around 1.1 million clones, more than 75% of them singletons. These data belong to a study of shared clonotypes between healthy human individuals. General observations from the study: Memory subsets had estimated richness that was generally smaller than that of naive subsets. Generation of non-shared clonotypes was less probable than generation of clonotypes shared by all four donors. The sampled material consisted only of blood, and tissue repertoires are likely to differ.

CDR3 length: 15 amino acids. Trimming cost V 3 bases and J 0 bases; bases outside gene matches: 3. Germline assignment: CDR1 KGHSH and CDR2 LQKENI. The sample was memory CD4+ T cells from PBMCs. Subset: CD45RA-negative fraction. The source of this sequence is a man between 18 and 35 years old in good health. Some clones in this sample may be carry-over from other donors' samples. This sequence joins TRBV18 and TRBJ2-3, with 7 bases fitting TRBD2. The CDR3 is CASSPLAASTDTQYF. CDR3 nucleotides: TGTGCCAGCTCACCGCTAGCGGCTAGCACAGATACGCAGTATTTT.